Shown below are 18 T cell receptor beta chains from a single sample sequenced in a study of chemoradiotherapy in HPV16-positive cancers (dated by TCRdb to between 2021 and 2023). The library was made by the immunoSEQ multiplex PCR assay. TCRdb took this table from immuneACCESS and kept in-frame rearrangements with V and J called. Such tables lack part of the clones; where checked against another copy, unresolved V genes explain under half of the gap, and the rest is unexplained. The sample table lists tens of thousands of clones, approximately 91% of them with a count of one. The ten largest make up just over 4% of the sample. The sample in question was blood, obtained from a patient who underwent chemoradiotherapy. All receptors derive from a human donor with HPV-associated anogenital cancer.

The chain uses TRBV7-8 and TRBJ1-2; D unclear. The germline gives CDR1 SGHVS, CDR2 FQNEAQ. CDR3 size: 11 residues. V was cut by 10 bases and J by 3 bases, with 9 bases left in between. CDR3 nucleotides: TGTGCCACTGGAGGGTACTATGGCTACACCTTC. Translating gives CATGGYYGYTF.

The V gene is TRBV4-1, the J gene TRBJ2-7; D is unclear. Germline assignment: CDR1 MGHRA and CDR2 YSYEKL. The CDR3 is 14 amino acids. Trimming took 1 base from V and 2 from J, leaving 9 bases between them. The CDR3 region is CASSQVSGPYEQYF. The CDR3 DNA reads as TGCGCCAGCAGCCAAGTATCGGGTCCCTACGAGCAGTACTTC.

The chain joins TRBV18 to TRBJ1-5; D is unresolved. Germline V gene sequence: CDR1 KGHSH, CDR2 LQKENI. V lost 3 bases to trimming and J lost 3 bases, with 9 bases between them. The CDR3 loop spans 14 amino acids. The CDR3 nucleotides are TGTGCCAGCTCACCGGACGGGATCAATCAGCCCCAGCATTTT. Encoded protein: CASSPDGINQPQHF.

The CDR3 region is CASSHSPSTDTQYF. CDR3 in DNA: TGTGCCAGCAGCCACTCTCCCAGCACAGATACGCAGTATTTT. V usage is TRBV6-4 and J usage is TRBJ2-3, with D unclear. CDR3 size: 14 residues. V gave up 6 bases and J gave up 0 bases, with 10 bases separating them. CDR1 and CDR2 (germline): MRHNA, SNTAGT.

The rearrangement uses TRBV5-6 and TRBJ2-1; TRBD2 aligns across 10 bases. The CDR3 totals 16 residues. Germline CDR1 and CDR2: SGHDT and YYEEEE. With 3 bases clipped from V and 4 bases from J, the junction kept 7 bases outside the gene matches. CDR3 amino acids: CASSYIAGGGYNEQFF. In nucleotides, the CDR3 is TGTGCCAGCAGCTACATAGCGGGAGGAGGATACAATGAGCAGTTCTTC.

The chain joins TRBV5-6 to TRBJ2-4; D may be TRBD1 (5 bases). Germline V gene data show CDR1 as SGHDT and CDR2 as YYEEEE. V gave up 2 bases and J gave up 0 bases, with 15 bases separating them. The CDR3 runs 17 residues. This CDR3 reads CASSFSDSRIAKNIQYF. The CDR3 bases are TGTGCCAGCAGCTTTAGTGACAGCCGAATAGCCAAAAACATTCAGTACTTC.

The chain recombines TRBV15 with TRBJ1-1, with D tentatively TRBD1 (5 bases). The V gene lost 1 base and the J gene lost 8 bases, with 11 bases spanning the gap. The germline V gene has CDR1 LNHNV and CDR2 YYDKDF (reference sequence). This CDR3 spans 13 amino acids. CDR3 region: CATSRGFEGEAFF. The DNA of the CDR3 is TGTGCCACCAGCAGAGGCTTTGAGGGGGAAGCTTTCTTT. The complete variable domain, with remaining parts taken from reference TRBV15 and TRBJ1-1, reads DAMVIQNPRYQVTQFGKPVTLSCSQTLNHNVMYWYQQKSSQAPKLLFHYYDKDFNNEADTPDNFQSRRPNTSFCFLDIRSPGLGDTAMYLCATSRGFEGEAFFGQGTRLTVV.

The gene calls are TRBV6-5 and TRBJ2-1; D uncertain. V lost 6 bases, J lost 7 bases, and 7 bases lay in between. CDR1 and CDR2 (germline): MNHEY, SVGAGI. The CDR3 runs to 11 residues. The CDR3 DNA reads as TGTGCCAGCAGGAGGCGGAATGAGCAGTTCTTC. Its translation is CASRRRNEQFF.

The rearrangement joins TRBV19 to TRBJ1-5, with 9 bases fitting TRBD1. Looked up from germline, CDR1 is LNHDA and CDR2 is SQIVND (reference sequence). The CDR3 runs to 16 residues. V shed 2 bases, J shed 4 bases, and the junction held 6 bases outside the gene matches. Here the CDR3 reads CASSIPGGTGNQPQHF. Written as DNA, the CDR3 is TGTGCCAGTAGTATACCCGGGGGGACAGGGAATCAGCCCCAGCATTTT.

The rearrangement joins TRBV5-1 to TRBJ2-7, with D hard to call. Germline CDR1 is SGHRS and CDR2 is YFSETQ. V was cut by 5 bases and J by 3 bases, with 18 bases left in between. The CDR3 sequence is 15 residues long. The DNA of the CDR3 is TGCGCCAGCAGGGTAGAGAGGACGACAAACTACGAGCAGTACTTC. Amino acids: CASRVERTTNYEQYF.

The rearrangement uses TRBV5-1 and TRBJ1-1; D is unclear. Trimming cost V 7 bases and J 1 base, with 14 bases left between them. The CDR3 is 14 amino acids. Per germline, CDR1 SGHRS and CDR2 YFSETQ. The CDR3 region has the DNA TGCGCCAGCCGACCTCGGGCCACGAACACTGAAGCTTTCTTT. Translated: CASRPRATNTEAFF.

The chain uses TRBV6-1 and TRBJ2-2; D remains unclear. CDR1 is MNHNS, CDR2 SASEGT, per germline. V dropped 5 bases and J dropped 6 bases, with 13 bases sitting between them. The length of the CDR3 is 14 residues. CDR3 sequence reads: CASSSRAEPGELFF. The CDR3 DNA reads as TGTGCCAGCAGTTCCCGGGCCGAGCCCGGGGAGCTGTTTTTT.

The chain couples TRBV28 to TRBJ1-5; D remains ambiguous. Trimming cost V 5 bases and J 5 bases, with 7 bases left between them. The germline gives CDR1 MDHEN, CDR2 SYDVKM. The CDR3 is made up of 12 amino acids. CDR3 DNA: TGTGCCAGCAGTCCCCTTGATCAGCCCCAGCATTTT. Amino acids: CASSPLDQPQHF.

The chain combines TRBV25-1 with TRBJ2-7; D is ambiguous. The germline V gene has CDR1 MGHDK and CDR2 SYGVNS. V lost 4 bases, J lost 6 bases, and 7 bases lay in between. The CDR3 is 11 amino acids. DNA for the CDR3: TGTGCCAGCAGTGGATGGACCGAGCAGTACTTC. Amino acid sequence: CASSGWTEQYF.

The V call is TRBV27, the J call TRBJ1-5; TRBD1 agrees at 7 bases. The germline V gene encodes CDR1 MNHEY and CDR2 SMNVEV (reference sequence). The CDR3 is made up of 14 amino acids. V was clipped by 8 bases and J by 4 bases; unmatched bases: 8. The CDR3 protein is CASWEGQRNQPQHF. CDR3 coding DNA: TGTGCCAGCTGGGAGGGACAGCGGAATCAGCCCCAGCATTTT.

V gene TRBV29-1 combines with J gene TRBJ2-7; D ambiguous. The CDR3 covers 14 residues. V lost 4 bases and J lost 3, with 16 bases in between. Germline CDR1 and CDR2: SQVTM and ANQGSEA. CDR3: CSVVSSANYYEQYF. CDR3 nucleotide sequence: TGCAGCGTTGTAAGTTCAGCTAACTACTACGAGCAGTACTTC.

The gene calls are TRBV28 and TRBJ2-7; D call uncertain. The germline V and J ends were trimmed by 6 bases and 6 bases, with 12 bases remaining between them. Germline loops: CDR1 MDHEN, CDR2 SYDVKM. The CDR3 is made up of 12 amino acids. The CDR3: CASSHGYGEQYF. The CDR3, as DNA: TGTGCCAGCAGCCACGGGTACGGCGAGCAGTACTTC. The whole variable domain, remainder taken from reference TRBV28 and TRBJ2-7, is DVKVTQSSRYLVKRTGEKVFLECVQDMDHENMFWYRQDPGLGLRLIYFSYDVKMKEKGDIPEGYSVSREKKERFSLILESASTNQTSMYLCASSHGYGEQYFGPGTRLTVT.

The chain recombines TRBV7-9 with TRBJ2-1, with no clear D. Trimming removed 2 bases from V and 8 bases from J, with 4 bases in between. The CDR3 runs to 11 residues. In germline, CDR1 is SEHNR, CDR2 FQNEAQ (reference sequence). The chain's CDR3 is CASSLNHEQFF. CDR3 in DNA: TGTGCCAGCAGCTTAAATCATGAGCAGTTCTTC.